A selection of T cell receptor beta chains follows, all from one sample in a study of blood T cell repertoires in COVID-19. Sequencing used immunoSEQ multiplex PCR; TCRdb keeps in-frame clones, though not all of them. This sample yields around 41,000 clones, of which 90% to 95% are seen a single time; around 5.3% belongs to the top ten. The material sequenced was peripheral blood. These receptors were taken from a human donor in a cohort sampled during active COVID-19. CDR3s leave out the opening cysteine and the closing phenylalanine or tryptophan. Fields, in order: V gene, CDR3 protein.

TRBV4-2	ASSQAGGSTDTQY
TRBV2	ASRSQQTRAGEQY
TRBV7-6	ASSLHSGRFGEAF
TRBV3-1/TRBV3-2	ASSPNSNRLAGGYEQY
TRBV3-1/TRBV3-2	ASSQDGCVY
TRBV5-5	ASSRDSGSSYNEQF
TRBV7-8	ASSPSSGANVLT
TRBV19	ASSITPWRLNYGYT
TRBV30	AWSRGQNPYNSPLH
TRBV18	ASSQLAGFNEQF
TRBV7-2	ASSSYRDRAF
TRBV9	ASSPGLAKYEQY
TRBV6-4	ASSDSSAATDTQY
TRBV10-3	AIKQRDISTDTQY
TRBV6-2/TRBV6-3	ASSSFGKEQF
TRBV9	ASSQGQGGEKLF
TRBV3-1/TRBV3-2	ASSPLAGSSTDTQY
TRBV15	ATSRVSPGANVLT
TRBV29-1	SVSSGSYEQY
TRBV5-6	ASSLTKDRDWNQPQH
TRBV7-9	ASSSQGALYEQY
TRBV18	ASSRTGVITEAF
TRBV5-5	ASSTGTGGHNQPQH
TRBV5-1	ASGYMAAYGYT
TRBV30	AWSGASGGQETQY
TRBV5-1	ASSPGTDWETQY
TRBV4-1	ASSQEQTGRNQPQH
TRBV5-1	ASSLVQGETQY
TRBV5-4	ASSLTSMSTDTQY
TRBV10-1	ASSDFGPGADFRSPLH
TRBV4-1	ASSRGTSGTYEQY
TRBV7-6	ASAGQGRYEQY